This T cell receptor beta chain was observed in a study of blood T cell repertoires in COVID-19. Study background: Spain, Italy and the United States supplied samples that represented acute and convalescent COVID-19. Sources were T cells, B-cell-depleted T cells, or PBMCs; the material itself was cDNA or gDNA.

Unmatched junction bases numbered 6, after V lost 4 bases and J lost 2 bases. Germline V gene lookup returns CDR1 SGHRS and CDR2 YFSETQ. The CDR3 is 14 residues long. Original data processing: Quantification of nucleated cells was approximated via reference gene primer amplification. Here immunoSEQ multiplex PCR was the method, and the copy in TCRdb shows in-frame clones only, minus some. D and trimming were read from the DNA, whereas the V and J calls and clone size are those reported in that table. The repertoire holds approximately 200,000 clones, with roughly 85% as singletons. This sequence joins TRBV5-1 and TRBJ2-7; TRBD1 matches at 7 bases. The origin of this receptor is a man between 45 and 60 years old who had recovered from COVID-19. The sequenced sample was peripheral blood. In DNA, the CDR3 is TGCGCCAGCAGCCTACAGGGGCTCACCTACGAGCAGTACTTC. Its translation is CASSLQGLTYEQYF.